This TCR beta chain came from a study of T cells in Graves' hyperthyroidism and ophthalmopathy. About the research overall: Peripheral blood sampling occurred at initial diagnosis, before any treatment.

The sample of blood was obtained at first hyperthyroidism diagnosis (before any ophthalmopathy symptoms). Authors of the study amplified TCR beta CDR3 regions from RNA transcripts. A set of HTBI primers served as the primers for a first-round RT-PCR of the TCR CDR3. A single record per CDR3 protein comes from TCRdb applying MiXCR to the multiplex PCR reads. This table has some 400,000 distinct CDR3 sequences, roughly 14% appearing once. Study-level points and caveats: The model's output predicted ophthalmopathy at a median of roughly 6.9 months prior to onset. Researchers report that a 13 V-J model separated ophthalmopathy from stable hyperthyroidism.

In this sample, this clonotype turned up many times. Its antigen remains unknown. The receptor was isolated from a young man with Graves' hyperthyroidism that later progressed to Graves' ophthalmopathy. Specimen: blood.

Here the CDR3 reads CSVRRDENTEAFF. The CDR3 DNA reads as TGCAGCGTCCGCCGGGACGAGAACACTGAAGCTTTCTTT. The chain combines TRBV29-1 with TRBJ1-1; weak D call: TRBD1 (5 bases). The CDR3 is 13 residues long. V lost 6 bases to trimming and J lost 1 base, with 12 bases between them. Germline loops: CDR1 SQVTM, CDR2 ANQGSEA.